Listed below are T cell receptor beta chains from one sample, sequenced in a study of cytomegalovirus exposure and HLA in healthy donors. Sequencing was performed with immunoSEQ multiplex PCR; in TCRdb, only in-frame clones are kept and a portion is missing. This listing includes tens of thousands of clones. The sequenced sample was PBMCs. The receptors originated from a man over 45 in good health and CMV-seronegative. CDR3s include the opening cysteine and the closing phenylalanine or tryptophan. Fields, in order: D gene, V gene, J gene, CDR3 DNA, CDR3 protein. D genes are given only for firm matches.

.,TRBV10-2,TRBJ1-1,TGCGCCAGCAGTGAGAGGACACGCACTGAAGCTTTCTTT,CASSERTRTEAFF
TRBD1,TRBV6-5,TRBJ2-2,TGTGCCAGCGGGACAGGGGACCCCACCGGGGAGCTGTTTTTT,CASGTGDPTGELFF
TRBD1,TRBV9,TRBJ1-1,TGTGCCAGCAGCGGGGTAGGGCTGACAGGGTGGAACACTGAAGCTTTCTTT,CASSGVGLTGWNTEAFF
.,TRBV6-4,TRBJ2-4,TGTGCCAGCAGTGACAAAGACATATTAGCCAAAAACATTCAGTACTTC,CASSDKDILAKNIQYF
.,TRBV7-9,TRBJ1-5,TGTGCCACTGGACAGAACAATCAGCCCCAGCATTTT,CATGQNNQPQHF
.,TRBV4-3,TRBJ2-1,TGCGCCAGCAGCCAAGATCTAGGGCGGGGGCGGCATGAGCAGTTCTTC,CASSQDLGRGRHEQFF
.,TRBV29-1,TRBJ1-4,TGCAGCGTGACGAGGGGGACGTCTAATGAAAAACTGTTTTTT,CSVTRGTSNEKLFF
.,TRBV10-2,TRBJ1-2,TGCGCCAGCATAGGAGGCAGGGGCCGAGGAAACTATGGCTACACCTTC,CASIGGRGRGNYGYTF
.,TRBV19,TRBJ2-2,TGTGCCAGTAGTTTCGCGGGGGCCACCGGGGAGCTGTTTTTT,CASSFAGATGELFF
TRBD1,TRBV5-4,TRBJ2-5,TGTGCCAGCAGCTCGACAGGGGAGGAGACCCAGTACTTC,CASSSTGEETQYF
TRBD1,TRBV7-2,TRBJ1-2,TGTGCCAGCAGCTTGGACAGGGCCAACTATGGCTACACCTTC,CASSLDRANYGYTF
TRBD1,TRBV7-2,TRBJ2-2,TGTGCCAGCAGCCGGGACAGCACCGGGGAGCTGTTTTTT,CASSRDSTGELFF
.,TRBV6-5,TRBJ1-1,TGTGCCAGCAGTTCGACGGGGAACACTGAAGCTTTCTTT,CASSSTGNTEAFF
.,TRBV6-5,TRBJ1-5,TGTGCCAGCAGTTACGATGGGGGGGGCAATCAGCCCCAGCATTTT,CASSYDGGGNQPQHF
.,TRBV4-2,TRBJ1-6,TGTGCCAGCAGCCAACTGACAGCAGATAATTCACCCCTCCACTTT,CASSQLTADNSPLHF
.,TRBV6-5,TRBJ2-5,TGTGCCAGCAGTTACTCGGAGGGTGACGAGACCCAGTACTTC,CASSYSEGDETQYF
.,TRBV28,TRBJ1-1,TGTGCCAGCGCCCCCGAGTCAGCGGGTAGGACTGAAGCTTTCTTT,CASAPESAGRTEAFF
.,TRBV5-8,TRBJ1-4,TGTGCCAGCAGCCCCTCGAAGGGGCTGGGTGAAAAACTGTTTTTT,CASSPSKGLGEKLFF
.,TRBV5-1,TRBJ1-5,TGCGCCAGCAGCTCGATAACTGATCAGCCCCAGCATTTT,CASSSITDQPQHF
.,TRBV4-3,TRBJ2-6,TGCGCCAGCAGCCGGTACAGGGGGGGGTCTGGGGCCAACGTCCTGACTTTC,CASSRYRGGSGANVLTF
.,TRBV11-2,TRBJ2-6,TGTGCCAGCAGCTATCGCCCTCCAGACAGCTCTGGGGCCAACGTCCTGACTTTC,CASSYRPPDSSGANVLTF
.,TRBV25-1,TRBJ1-4,TGTGCCAGCAGTGGTCGACTGGCGACTAATGAAAAACTGTTTTTT,CASSGRLATNEKLFF
.,TRBV27,TRBJ1-2,TGTGCCAGCAGAACGGACAGCTACTATGGCTACACCTTC,CASRTDSYYGYTF
TRBD2,TRBV27,TRBJ2-2,TGTGCCAGCAGTATAAGCGGGGGGGCCACCGGGGAGCTGTTTTTT,CASSISGGATGELFF
.,TRBV6-6,TRBJ1-1,TGTGCCAGCAGTTACTCGAGTGTGAACACTGAAGCTTTCTTT,CASSYSSVNTEAFF